The rows below give T cell receptor beta chains drawn from one sample of a study of blood T cell repertoires in COVID-19. Libraries were prepared by immunoSEQ multiplex PCR; TCRdb keeps only in-frame clonotypes and omits some of them. The sample lists more than 300,000 clones; 80% to 90% were seen once. Sequenced sample: peripheral blood. These receptors were taken from a man younger than 30 who had recovered from COVID-19. Each CDR3 is given with its conserved first and last residue. The D gene is left open where the match is weak. The size entry is marked missing in some rows and otherwise reads once, few, many or a size class.

J gene	clone size	D gene	V gene	CDR3 DNA	CDR3 protein
TRBJ1-6	NA	NA	TRBV19	TGTGCCAGTAAACCCGCCGGGACACCCAATTCACCCCTCCACTTT	CASKPAGTPNSPLHF
TRBJ2-1	NA	NA	TRBV18	TGTGCCAGCTCCCGGAGGGGGGGTATCATCAATGAGCAGTTCTTC	CASSRRGGIINEQFF
TRBJ2-7	NA	NA	TRBV18	TGTGCCAGCTCACCTCAGGGGATCACCTACGAGCAGTACTTC	CASSPQGITYEQYF
TRBJ2-1	once	TRBD2	TRBV6-4	TGTGCCAGCAGTATTGTAGCGGGGGGGCCCTACAATGAGCAGTTCTTC	CASSIVAGGPYNEQFF
TRBJ2-2	NA	NA	TRBV9	TGTGCCAGCAGCGTAGCCGGGCAGGGGAGCACCGGGGAGCTGTTTTTT	CASSVAGQGSTGELFF
TRBJ2-5	NA	NA	TRBV2	TGTGCCAGCAGTTTCAAGGGAGGGGGCCAAGAGACCCAGTACTTC	CASSFKGGGQETQYF
TRBJ2-5	NA	TRBD1	TRBV6-1	TGTGCCAGCAGTGAGGGGACAGGGGTAGGAGAGACCCAGTACTTC	CASSEGTGVGETQYF
TRBJ2-1	once	NA	TRBV3-1/TRBV3-2	TGTGCCAGCAGCCAAGATGGGGAGGATGAGCAGTTCTTC	CASSQDGEDEQFF
TRBJ2-3	NA	TRBD2	TRBV27	TGTGCCAGCAGTTTGGGAAGCGGGATCACAGATACGCAGTATTTT	CASSLGSGITDTQYF
TRBJ2-7	few	TRBD1	TRBV5-4	TGTGCCAGCAGCTTAATGGGACAGGGGTACCACGAGCAGTACTTC	CASSLMGQGYHEQYF
TRBJ2-1	NA	TRBD2	TRBV9	TGTGCCAGCAGCTCAGGGGGACTAGCGGGAGTTAATGAGCAGTTCTTC	CASSSGGLAGVNEQFF
TRBJ2-1	NA	TRBD1	TRBV3-1/TRBV3-2	TGTGCCAGCAGCCAAGTCCGGGACAGGGGGCAAAATGAGCAGTTCTTC	CASSQVRDRGQNEQFF
TRBJ2-2	NA	TRBD1	TRBV6-5	TGTGCCAGCAGTTACTCAGGGACAGGGTACACCGGGGAGCTGTTTTTT	CASSYSGTGYTGELFF
TRBJ2-3	NA	NA	TRBV7-2	TGTGCCAGCAGCTTTGCTCGGGGTAGCACAGATACGCAGTATTTT	CASSFARGSTDTQYF
TRBJ1-5	NA	TRBD1	TRBV19	TGTGCCAGTAGTCCCCGAGGCAGGGGGTATAGCAATCAGCCCCAGCATTTT	CASSPRGRGYSNQPQHF
TRBJ2-5	once	NA	TRBV7-3	TGTGCCAGCAGCGAACAGGGAGCGGAGACCCAGTACTTC	CASSEQGAETQYF